The 29 T cell receptor beta chains below all came from one sample that was sequenced in a study of spatial heterogeneity in lung cancer. The study's findings and limits: In tumors, expanded intratumoral alpha and beta TCR counts tracked mutation counts.

One entry per CDR3 protein results from TCRdb running MiXCR on the 5' RACE reads. The sample holds 16,000 or so distinct CDR3 sequences; roughly 6% are singletons and the top ten take around a tenth. Antigen specificity for these receptors is unknown. Time point: sample taken at primary tumor resection. The sample here was lung tumor tissue, taken at surgery. The receptor source for this set is a female donor with early-stage non-small cell lung cancer.

This clonotype occurred many times. A much larger clone lies one base from this, so it may be a read error. The chain joins TRBV27 to TRBJ1-5, with D possibly being TRBD1 (5 bases). This CDR3 spans 14 amino acids. Germline-derived CDR1 and CDR2 are MNHEY and SMNVEV (reference sequence). Trimming shortened V by 5 bases and J by 11 bases, and 19 bases separated the two germline ends. The CDR3 DNA reads TGTGCCAGCAGTCAGGACAAGGGGAGAGGGACCCAGCATTTT. This encodes CASSQDKGRGTQHF.

This clonotype was counted ten times or more. This chain links TRBV19 with TRBJ1-2, with D unresolved. Germline CDR1 is LNHDA and CDR2 is SQIVND (reference sequence). This CDR3 comprises 14 residues. The V end was cut by 8 bases, the J end by 4 bases, with 17 bases between. For the CDR3, the DNA is TGTGCCAGTCGGCACTTTCGGGATGGCTATGGCTACACCTTC. Translation gives CASRHFRDGYGYTF.

This clonotype was recorded at least ten times. This chain uses TRBV29-1 with TRBJ2-5, with a weak D call TRBD2 (5 bases). Germline values: CDR1 SQVTM, CDR2 ANQGSEA. V was cut by 0 bases and J by 5 bases, with 7 bases left in between. The CDR3 contains 12 residues. In nucleotides, the CDR3 is TGCAGCGTTGAAGATCCGGGGGAGACCCAGTACTTC. It translates to CSVEDPGETQYF.

The chain recombines TRBV5-1 with TRBJ2-5, with 14 bases lining up with TRBD2. The V and J ends lost 4 bases and 4 bases, in that order; junction bases with no gene match: 9. The CDR3 is 17 amino acids. CDR1 is SGHRS and CDR2 is YFSETQ in the germline V gene. The CDR3 reads CASSPGLAGGGRETQYF. CDR3 sequence (DNA): TGCGCCAGCAGCCCAGGACTAGCGGGAGGCGGGCGAGAGACCCAGTACTTC.

This clonotype was seen many times. The chain links TRBV10-3 to TRBJ2-1; 7 nucleotides line up with TRBD2. CDR3 length equals 16 residues. Losses at the gene ends were 5 bases for V and 0 bases for J; bases not matched to a gene: 7. In germline, CDR1 is ENHRY, CDR2 SYGVKD. CDR3 DNA: TGTGCCATCAGTTCTACTAGCGCCAGCTCCTACAATGAGCAGTTCTTC. This encodes CAISSTSASSYNEQFF.

This clonotype was seen ten or more times. This chain connects TRBV30 to TRBJ1-2; tentative D call: TRBD1 (6 bases). Between the trimmed V and J ends, which lost 2 bases and 7 bases, there was a span of 20 bases. CDR3 length: 15 residues. CDR1 is GTSNPN and CDR2 is SVGIG in the germline V gene (reference sequence). CDR3 in amino acids: CAWSPMTGPGSGYTF. The CDR3 DNA sequence: TGTGCCTGGAGTCCAATGACAGGCCCCGGCTCTGGCTACACCTTC. The full variable domain, its missing parts supplied by reference TRBV30 and TRBJ1-2, is SQTIHQWPATLVQPVGSPLSLECTVEGTSNPNLYWYRQAAGRGLQLLFYSVGIGQISSEVPQNLSASRPQDRQFILSSKKLLLSDSGFYLCAWSPMTGPGSGYTFGSGTRLTVV.

This clonotype appeared many times. The chain links TRBV20-1 to TRBJ2-3; D gene unclear. The germline V gene encodes CDR1 DFQATT and CDR2 SNEGSKA (reference sequence). Deletions cut 5 bases from V and 3 bases from J, with 9 bases between. This CDR3 is 12 amino acids long. DNA of the CDR3: TGCAGTGCTGGGGTTCAGACAGATACGCAGTATTTT. Protein sequence: CSAGVQTDTQYF.

The sample holds many counts of this clonotype. V gene TRBV5-1 combines with J gene TRBJ2-7, with D perhaps matching TRBD1 (6 bases). Germline CDR1 and CDR2: SGHRS and YFSETQ. Trimming shortened V by 4 bases and J by 5 bases, and 13 bases separated the two germline ends. The CDR3 length is 13 residues. The CDR3 reads CASSRGIVNEQYF. DNA for the CDR3: TGCGCCAGCAGCAGGGGGATAGTCAACGAGCAGTACTTC.

In its sample, this clonotype ranks as medium-sized. The chain links TRBV20-1 to TRBJ2-1; D ambiguous. The germline V gene encodes CDR1 DFQATT and CDR2 SNEGSKA (reference sequence). Trimming took off 6 bases at V and 2 bases at J, with 14 bases between the two ends. This CDR3 spans 14 amino acids. The CDR3 nucleotides read TGCAGTGCCACCCCCGGCGGTACCTACAATGAGCAGTTCTTC. Translating gives CSATPGGTYNEQFF.

The table lists this clonotype with a few counts. The J gene is TRBJ2-3, the V gene TRBV12-3 or TRBV12-4; D unclear. This CDR3 has 14 residues. The V gene lost 2 bases and the J gene lost 8 bases, with 14 bases spanning the gap. CDR3 protein: CASSLTDRRVTQYF. For the CDR3, the DNA is TGTGCCAGCAGTTTAACAGATAGAAGGGTTACGCAGTATTTT.

This chain joins TRBV7-3 and TRBJ2-3; unclear D gene. CDR3 size: 14 residues. Looked up from germline, CDR1 is SGHTA and CDR2 is FQGTGA. Trimming removed 0 bases from V and 4 bases from J, with 8 bases in between. The CDR3 bases are TGTGCCAGCAGCTTAACTTCTGCGGCAGATACGCAGTATTTT. Its protein is CASSLTSAADTQYF. The variable domain in full, completed from reference TRBV7-3 and TRBJ2-3, reads GAGVSQTPSNKVTEKGKYVELRCDPISGHTALYWYRQSLGQGPEFLIYFQGTGAADDSGLPNDRFFAVRPEGSVSTLKIQRTERGDSAVYLCASSLTSAADTQYFGPGTRLTVL.

In this sample, this clonotype turned up many times. The J gene is TRBJ2-2, the V gene TRBV10-3, with D maybe TRBD2 (6 bases). CDR1 is ENHRY, CDR2 SYGVKD, per germline. V dropped 9 bases and J dropped 0 bases, with 14 bases sitting between them. CDR3 size: 15 residues. CDR3 nucleotides: TGTGCCATTTTTAGCGGAGTCGCGAACACCGGGGAGCTGTTTTTT. Its protein is CAIFSGVANTGELFF.

This clonotype was seen a few times. The V gene is TRBV7-9, the J gene TRBJ2-5; D is undetermined. In germline, CDR1 is SEHNR, CDR2 FQNEAQ (reference sequence). Trimming left V 6 bases short and J 0 bases short, with 11 bases between. The CDR3 loop spans 14 amino acids. For the CDR3, the DNA is TGTGCCAGCAGTTTCTTGTCCAACCAAGAGACCCAGTACTTC. Encoded protein: CASSFLSNQETQYF.

Judged by abundance, this clonotype is medium-sized. The chain is built from TRBV5-4 and TRBJ2-7; D not certain. CDR3 size: 11 residues. Trimming took 4 bases from V and 3 from J, leaving 5 bases between them. Germline V gene lookup returns CDR1 SGHNT and CDR2 YYREEE (reference sequence). The CDR3 DNA is TGTGCCAGCAGCCTCAACTACGAGCAGTACTTC. Translated, it gives CASSLNYEQYF.

This clonotype has ten or more counts. The chain recombines TRBV4-2 with TRBJ2-7; D perhaps matches TRBD1 (6 bases). Germline assignment: CDR1 LGHNA and CDR2 YNFKEQ. This CDR3 has 17 amino acids. V dropped 1 base and J dropped 6 bases, with 22 bases sitting between them. The CDR3 reads CASSQASGGQGQGEQYF. CDR3 sequence (DNA): TGTGCCAGCAGCCAAGCTTCCGGTGGGCAGGGGCAGGGCGAGCAGTACTTC.

V gene TRBV3-1 combines with J gene TRBJ1-5; TRBD1 matches 10 bases. The germline V gene has CDR1 LGHDT and CDR2 YNNKEL (reference sequence). The CDR3 covers 14 residues. Trimming took 5 bases from V and 6 from J; bases not matched to a gene: 4. The CDR3 is CASSTGQGGQPQHF. For the CDR3, the DNA is TGTGCCAGCAGCACTGGACAGGGGGGTCAGCCCCAGCATTTT.

Within the sample, this clonotype is medium-sized. The V and J genes are TRBV9 and TRBJ1-5; unclear D gene. Between the trimmed V and J ends, which lost 7 bases and 4 bases, there was a span of 12 bases. Per the germline V gene, CDR1 is SGDLS and CDR2 is YYNGEE. The CDR3 spans 13 residues. The CDR3 nucleotides are TGTGCCAGCTCCCGCGAGGCGAATCAGCCCCAGCATTTT. This codes for CASSREANQPQHF. The full variable domain, completed using reference TRBV9 and TRBJ1-5, is DSGVTQTPKHLITATGQRVTLRCSPRSGDLSVYWYQQSLDQGLQFLIQYYNGEERAKGNILERFSAQQFPDLHSELNLSSLELGDSALYFCASSREANQPQHFGDGTRLSIL.

Many counts were recorded for this clonotype. V and J are TRBV6-1 and TRBJ2-1, with 10 bases fitting TRBD2. Trimming took 6 bases from V and 8 from J; bases not matched to a gene: 7. The CDR3 contains 14 residues. CDR1 and CDR2 from the germline V gene are MNHNS and SASEGT. This CDR3 reads CASRGGLAGDEQFF. The CDR3 nucleotides are TGTGCCAGCAGGGGCGGGCTAGCGGGAGATGAGCAGTTCTTC.

The genes are TRBV6-1 and TRBJ1-3; no definite D call. V gave up 1 base and J gave up 7 bases, with 14 bases separating them. The germline V gene has CDR1 MNHNS and CDR2 SASEGT. The CDR3 has 15 amino acids. DNA of the CDR3: TGTGCCAGCAGTGAAGGACTCGCCCTCGGGAACACCATATATTTT. This translates into CASSEGLALGNTIYF.

In its sample, this clonotype was seen many times. The chain combines TRBV28 with TRBJ2-5; maybe TRBD1 (6 bases). The CDR3 spans 15 residues. The germline gives CDR1 MDHEN, CDR2 SYDVKM. V lost 0 bases and J 2 bases, leaving 10 bases between the germline ends. The CDR3 DNA reads TGTGCCAGCAGTTTATGGCCCAGGGGTCAAGAGACCCAGTACTTC. It translates to CASSLWPRGQETQYF.

This clonotype was seen repeatedly, ten times or more. This rearrangement joins TRBV18 to TRBJ2-1; D is unresolved. Germline CDR1 KGHSH, CDR2 LQKENI. V lost 2 bases, J lost 0 bases, and 8 bases lay in between. The CDR3 contains 15 residues. The CDR3 region is CASSPSGLSYNEQFF. The CDR3 region has the DNA TGTGCCAGCTCACCAAGTGGCCTCTCCTACAATGAGCAGTTCTTC.

The chain employs TRBV9 and TRBJ2-2; 14 bases fit TRBD2. Trimming at V came to 7 bases and at J to 10 bases, leaving 15 bases not matched to a gene. Germline V gene data show CDR1 as SGDLS and CDR2 as YYNGEE. This CDR3 contains 17 residues. Here the CDR3 DNA reads TGTGCCAGCGGCCCGGGACTAGCGGGAGCCCGAGGCGTGGAGCTGTTTTTT. This sequence encodes CASGPGLAGARGVELFF.

This clonotype was counted at least ten times. The chain is built from TRBV7-3 and TRBJ1-6; TRBD1 aligns across 7 bases. With 0 bases clipped from V and 9 bases from J, the junction kept 5 bases outside the gene matches. The CDR3 spans 15 residues. Germline lookup yields CDR1 SGHTA and CDR2 FQGTGA. Written as DNA, the CDR3 is TGTGCCAGCAGCTTAACGGCAGGGGGGAGTTCACCCCTCCACTTT. Protein: CASSLTAGGSSPLHF.

In its sample, this clonotype ranks as medium-sized (0.01 to 0.1%). V gene TRBV6-1 combines with J gene TRBJ2-1; 9 positions match TRBD2. Trimming removed 1 base from V and 14 bases from J; junction bases left unmatched: 3. Per germline, CDR1 MNHNS and CDR2 SASEGT. The CDR3 covers 12 residues. The CDR3 bases are TGTGCCAGCAGTGAAGTCGGGACTAGCAAGTTCTTC. Translated, it gives CASSEVGTSKFF.

This clonotype was detected ten times or more. The chain recombines TRBV7-9 with TRBJ1-2; D possibly corresponds to TRBD1 (6 bases). The V and J ends lost 5 bases and 3 bases respectively, with 7 bases between them. The CDR3 has 12 amino acids. Germline V gives CDR1 SEHNR, CDR2 FQNEAQ (reference sequence). CDR3 in amino acids: CASSQGYYGYTF. CDR3 DNA sequence: TGTGCCAGCAGCCAGGGGTACTATGGCTACACCTTC.

This clonotype was observed many times. The chain carries TRBV7-3 and TRBJ2-6; D is undetermined. Trimming stripped 0 bases from V and 0 bases from J, with 6 bases between. The CDR3 runs 16 residues. Germline V gene sequence: CDR1 SGHTA, CDR2 FQGTGA. CDR3 in DNA: TGTGCCAGCAGCTTAACGGGGAACTCTGGGGCCAACGTCCTGACTTTC. Translation gives CASSLTGNSGANVLTF.

This clonotype was counted only a few times. This sequence joins TRBV29-1 and TRBJ1-1; no clear D. V was pared by 8 bases and J by 5 bases, with 18 bases between. The CDR3 is made up of 13 amino acids. Germline-derived CDR1 and CDR2 are SQVTM and ANQGSEA. The CDR3 region is CSPVGLGGTEAFF. CDR3 sequence (DNA): TGCAGCCCGGTAGGTTTAGGAGGGACTGAAGCTTTCTTT.

This clonotype was observed at least ten times. This chain uses TRBV4-1 with TRBJ2-5, with D uncertain. The CDR3 is 14 residues long. Trimming removed 1 base from V and 3 bases from J, with 9 bases in between. CDR1 and CDR2 (germline): MGHRA, YSYEKL. The CDR3 coding sequence is TGCGCCAGCAGCCAAGGGTCGGGCAAAGAGACCCAGTACTTC. It yields the protein CASSQGSGKETQYF.

This clonotype showed up just a few times. The gene calls are TRBV6-1 and TRBJ1-1; D remains unclear. Germline V gene lookup returns CDR1 MNHNS and CDR2 SASEGT. The CDR3 has 13 amino acids. V was shortened by 5 bases and J by 1 base, with 8 bases between the two germline ends. The CDR3 coding sequence is TGTGCCAGCAGTACACGACGGAACACTGAAGCTTTCTTT. Translation gives CASSTRRNTEAFF.